The clone carrying this T cell receptor (beta chain) was detected only a few times. The CDR3 has 14 amino acids. The germline V and J ends were trimmed by 1 base and 4 bases, with 10 bases remaining between them. CDR1 and CDR2 (germline): MNHNS, SASEGT. This sample stems from a study of identical twins. Only healthy Caucasians were included as donors. MiXCR, run by TCRdb on the 5' RACE reads, gives a single entry per CDR3 protein. Of about 1.7 million distinct CDR3 sequences listed, roughly 35% are singletons. The TCR was taken from a newborn girl in good health. The chain combines TRBV6-1 with TRBJ1-2, with D tentatively TRBD1 (5 bases). The sample consisted of cord blood. This CDR3 reads CASSEGDSSYGYTF. The CDR3 DNA reads as TGTGCCAGCAGTGAAGGCGACAGCTCCTATGGCTACACCTTC.